The 26 T cell receptor beta chains presented below share a single source sample, sequenced in a study of blood T cell repertoires in COVID-19. Sequenced by immunoSEQ multiplex PCR; TCRdb stores in-frame clones only, minus some. The sample carries around 150,000 clones, around 86% recorded once. The sample comprised peripheral blood. Receptor source: a man younger than 30 with acute or convalescent COVID-19.

CDR3 sequence reads: CASNQGKNIQYF. CDR3 sequence (DNA): TGTGCCAGTAACCAGGGCAAAAACATTCAGTACTTC. This rearrangement joins TRBV19 to TRBJ2-4; D is perhaps TRBD1 (5 bases). The germline V and J ends were trimmed by 7 bases and 3 bases, with 7 bases remaining between them. The CDR3 extends over 12 amino acids. In germline, CDR1 is LNHDA, CDR2 SQIVND (reference sequence).

V is TRBV10-1 and J is TRBJ2-5, with 9 bases lining up with TRBD2. The length of the CDR3 is 16 residues. V trimming: 3 bases; J trimming: 1 base; junction bases outside the gene matches: 6. The germline V gene encodes CDR1 WNHNN and CDR2 SYGVQD (reference sequence). The CDR3 region has the DNA TGCGCCAGCAGTGATTCTTCTAGCGGGGCCCAAGAGACCCAGTACTTC. It is translated as CASSDSSSGAQETQYF.

The chain has TRBV27 and TRBJ1-2; D may be TRBD1 (5 bases). Germline values: CDR1 MNHEY, CDR2 SMNVEV (reference sequence). Trimming shortened V by 8 bases and J by 2 bases, and 18 bases separated the two germline ends. The CDR3 is 15 amino acids. The CDR3 DNA follows: TGTGCCAGCGGAAACACGGGACTGCAGAACTATGGCTACACCTTC. It yields the protein CASGNTGLQNYGYTF.

V usage is TRBV9 and J usage is TRBJ2-3; TRBD1 matches at 8 bases. Germline CDR1 is SGDLS and CDR2 is YYNGEE. CDR3 length: 15 amino acids. With 2 bases clipped from V and 2 bases from J, the junction kept 4 bases outside the gene matches. The CDR3 coding sequence is TGTGCCAGCAGCGTTGGGACAGGAGACACAGATACGCAGTATTTT. This codes for CASSVGTGDTDTQYF.

This clone was recorded only once. The V and J genes are TRBV18 and TRBJ1-1; 11 positions agree with TRBD1. There are 15 residues in the CDR3. J gave up 11 bases and V 0 bases, and 8 bases lay outside the gene matches. Germline assignment: CDR1 KGHSH and CDR2 LQKENI. This chain's CDR3 is CASSPPPRTGGFAFF. The DNA for the CDR3 is TGTGCCAGCTCACCACCCCCCAGGACAGGGGGCTTCGCTTTCTTT.

The chain links TRBV5-1 to TRBJ1-2; no clear D gene. V was clipped by 0 bases and J by 5 bases, with 11 bases between them. The CDR3 covers 14 residues. Germline-derived CDR1 and CDR2 are SGHRS and YFSETQ. CDR3 in amino acids: CASSLESPDYGYTF. The DNA of the CDR3 is TGCGCCAGCAGCTTGGAGAGCCCTGATTATGGCTACACCTTC.

This chain links TRBV23-1 with TRBJ2-7; D is ambiguous. TRBV23-1 is an open reading frame whose function is uncertain. CDR3 length: 10 amino acids. Trimming cost V 9 bases and J 6 bases, with 9 bases left between them. The chain's CDR3 is CARLGGEQYF. CDR3 nucleotides: TGCGCCAGGCTCGGTGGCGAGCAGTACTTC.

This chain uses TRBV12-5 with TRBJ2-2; possible D gene TRBD2, 6 bases. Per germline, CDR1 LGHNT and CDR2 FRNRAP. V shed 9 bases and J shed 6 bases, with 17 bases lying between them. This CDR3 has 14 residues. As DNA, the CDR3 is TGTGCTAGCAATCCCCTGGGCGGGGCCGGGGAGCTGTTTTTT. This sequence encodes CASNPLGGAGELFF.

This clone was picked up a small number of times. This rearrangement joins TRBV12-5 to TRBJ1-5; a weak D match, TRBD1 (5 bases). With 3 bases removed from V and 2 bases from J, the gap between germline ends came to 20 bases. This CDR3 region has 18 residues. Germline loops: CDR1 LGHNT, CDR2 FRNRAP. The CDR3 DNA follows: TGTGCTAGTGGTTTCACCGAGACAGTCTTTGACCGCAATCAGCCCCAGCATTTT. Translating gives CASGFTETVFDRNQPQHF.

The chain combines TRBV28 with TRBJ1-2; a weak D match, TRBD1 (5 bases). The CDR3 is made up of 18 amino acids. Germline V gives CDR1 MDHEN, CDR2 SYDVKM. Deletions cut 5 bases from V and 2 bases from J, with 24 bases between. The CDR3 DNA reads TGTGCCAGCAGTCTAAGGGCCAGGTTTTTAAGGGGAAACTATGGCTACACCTTC. Translated: CASSLRARFLRGNYGYTF.

The chain uses TRBV6-5 and TRBJ1-1, with 7 bases fitting TRBD1. The ends lost 10 bases at V and 5 bases at J; junction bases unmatched: 10. CDR1 and CDR2 (germline): MNHEY, SVGAGI. The length of the CDR3 is 13 residues. For the CDR3, the DNA is TGTGCCATTCGACAGGGCCCTGGGACTGAAGCTTTCTTT. Its translation: CAIRQGPGTEAFF.

This clone was observed once. The chain couples TRBV2 to TRBJ2-1; D is uncertain. Trimming cost V 3 bases and J 7 bases, with 4 bases left between them. There are 11 residues in the CDR3. Germline V lookup: CDR1 SNHLY, CDR2 FYNNEI. CDR3 DNA: TGTGCCAGCAGTGACGAGAATGAGCAGTTCTTC. It yields the protein CASSDENEQFF.

The rearrangement uses TRBV19 and TRBJ2-2; TRBD1 agrees at 8 bases. The CDR3 length is 18 residues. Per the germline V gene, CDR1 is LNHDA and CDR2 is SQIVND (reference sequence). V dropped 4 bases and J dropped 1; count of bases not matched to a gene: 11. CDR3 loop: CASSTRTGQPQNTGELFF. In DNA, the CDR3 is TGTGCCAGTAGTACTCGGACAGGGCAACCCCAGAACACCGGGGAGCTGTTTTTT.

V is TRBV5-1 and J is TRBJ2-7; 10 positions agree with TRBD1. V shed 6 bases and J 4 bases; nucleotides not matched to a gene: 7. From germline, CDR1 is SGHRS and CDR2 YFSETQ. The CDR3 extends over 14 amino acids. This CDR3 is CASTRQGAPYEQYF. The DNA of the CDR3 is TGCGCCAGCACCCGACAGGGGGCGCCTTACGAGCAGTACTTC. Looking up the rest from reference TRBV5-1 and TRBJ2-7 gives the full variable domain: KAGVTQTPRYLIKTRGQQVTLSCSPISGHRSVSWYQQTPGQGLQFLFEYFSETQRNKGNFPGRFSGRQFSNSRSEMNVSTLELGDSALYLCASTRQGAPYEQYFGPGTRLTVT.

The chain joins TRBV27 to TRBJ1-4; TRBD1 might be the D (5 bases). Looked up from germline, CDR1 is MNHEY and CDR2 is SMNVEV (reference sequence). Trimming stripped 5 bases from V and 8 bases from J, with 24 bases between. The CDR3 runs to 17 residues. The chain's CDR3 is CASSPGAGHRLREKLFF. The CDR3 coding sequence is TGTGCCAGCAGTCCTGGGGCAGGCCATCGCCTCAGGGAAAAACTGTTTTTT. The full variable domain, completed using reference TRBV27 and TRBJ1-4, is EAQVTQNPRYLITVTGKKLTVTCSQNMNHEYMSWYRQDPGLGLRQIYYSMNVEVTDKGDVPEGYKVSRKEKRNFPLILESPSPNQTSLYFCASSPGAGHRLREKLFFGSGTQLSVL.

The rearrangement joins TRBV5-1 to TRBJ2-7, with a tentative D call TRBD2 (7 bases). In germline, CDR1 is SGHRS, CDR2 YFSETQ. Trimming cost V 4 bases and J 1 base, with 21 bases left between them. This CDR3 spans 17 amino acids. This CDR3 is CASSPGHSGTTSYEQYF. Here the CDR3 DNA reads TGCGCCAGCAGCCCGGGACATTCCGGGACTACATCCTACGAGCAGTACTTC.

The rearrangement uses TRBV5-1 and TRBJ2-7; 8 bases line up with TRBD1. The germline V gene encodes CDR1 SGHRS and CDR2 YFSETQ. With 4 bases clipped from V and 2 bases from J, the junction kept 5 bases outside the gene matches. There are 14 residues in the CDR3. The CDR3, as DNA: TGCGCCAGCAGCCATCAGGGGGCGACCTACGAGCAGTACTTC. This translates into CASSHQGATYEQYF. Variable domain in full (rest from reference TRBV5-1 and TRBJ2-7): KAGVTQTPRYLIKTRGQQVTLSCSPISGHRSVSWYQQTPGQGLQFLFEYFSETQRNKGNFPGRFSGRQFSNSRSEMNVSTLELGDSALYLCASSHQGATYEQYFGPGTRLTVT.

This chain connects TRBV5-1 to TRBJ2-7, with TRBD1 matching 7 bases. CDR1 and CDR2 from the germline V gene are SGHRS and YFSETQ. The CDR3 is 14 residues long. Germline trimming cut 6 bases from V and 0 bases from J; bases unmatched to any gene: 6. For the CDR3, the DNA is TGCGCCAGCATCGGACAGGCCGACTCCTACGAGCAGTACGTC. Translating gives CASIGQADSYEQYV.

This sequence joins TRBV6-5 and TRBJ1-5; 8 positions match TRBD1. J gave up 11 bases and V 2 bases, and 11 bases lay outside the gene matches. The CDR3 spans 15 residues. Germline V lookup: CDR1 MNHEY, CDR2 SVGAGI. The CDR3 reads CASSYDGAGGRAQHF. The CDR3 bases are TGTGCCAGCAGTTACGACGGGGCAGGGGGCCGGGCCCAGCATTTT.

This chain uses TRBV3-1 (or the pseudogene TRBV3-2) with TRBJ2-2; TRBD1 matches 10 bases. CDR1 is LGHDT and CDR2 is YNNKEL in the germline V gene (reference sequence). The CDR3 has 15 amino acids. J gave up 5 bases and V 2 bases, and 2 bases lay outside the gene matches. The CDR3 nucleotides are TGTGCCAGCAGCCAACGGACAGGGGGGACCGGGGAGCTGTTTTTT. It encodes CASSQRTGGTGELFF.

The gene calls are TRBV6-5 and TRBJ2-2, with TRBD1 identical over 8 bases. Looked up from germline, CDR1 is MNHEY and CDR2 is SVGAGI. The CDR3 is made up of 15 amino acids. The junction had 8 bases not matched to a gene; V was cut back by 6 bases and J by 5 bases. CDR3 region: CASSVTGVGTGELFF. CDR3 coding DNA: TGTGCCAGCAGCGTGACAGGGGTCGGGACCGGGGAGCTGTTTTTT.

This CDR3 reads CASSPGLAGQETQYF. The CDR3 nucleotides read TGCGCCAGCAGCCCGGGACTAGCGGGGCAAGAGACCCAGTACTTC. The rearrangement links TRBV5-1 to TRBJ2-5; 13 bases line up with TRBD2. The CDR3 consists of 15 residues. The V segment lost 4 bases and the J segment 2 bases; nucleotides outside the gene matches: 2. Per germline, CDR1 SGHRS and CDR2 YFSETQ.

CDR3 region: CASSPLRQAHEAFF. The CDR3 DNA reads as TGTGCCAGCAGTCCATTAAGACAGGCACATGAAGCTTTCTTT. The gene calls are TRBV6-2 or TRBV6-3 and TRBJ1-1; D perhaps matches TRBD1 (6 bases). Per the germline V gene, CDR1 is MNHEY and CDR2 is SVGEGT. Deletions cut 5 bases from V and 7 bases from J, with 17 bases between. This CDR3 spans 14 amino acids.

This clone was detected only a few times. The CDR3 bases are TGTGCCAGCAGCCAACCCGGATCGTTGGGGGCGGGCTACACCTTC. It yields the protein CASSQPGSLGAGYTF. The chain recombines TRBV3-1 (or the pseudogene TRBV3-2) with TRBJ1-2; D perhaps matches TRBD1 (6 bases). This CDR3 has 15 amino acids. The germline gives CDR1 LGHDT, CDR2 YNNKEL (reference sequence). The ends were cut back, 2 bases at V and 8 bases at J, with 18 bases in the middle.

The chain carries TRBV28 and TRBJ1-2, with D perhaps matching TRBD1 (6 bases). The CDR3 loop spans 15 amino acids. The germline V gene has CDR1 MDHEN and CDR2 SYDVKM. V lost 6 bases, J lost 4 bases, and 18 bases lay in between. This CDR3 reads CASSRDGGLGYGYTF. CDR3 nucleotides: TGTGCCAGCAGCCGAGACGGGGGGCTTGGCTATGGCTACACCTTC.

This clone was picked up a small number of times. V and J are TRBV7-8 and TRBJ2-3, with D hard to call. Looked up from germline, CDR1 is SGHVS and CDR2 is FQNEAQ. The CDR3 is 15 amino acids. V was shortened by 0 bases and J by 0 bases, with 7 bases between the two germline ends. The CDR3 loop is CASSLAVQSTDTQYF. In DNA form, the CDR3 reads TGTGCCAGCAGCTTAGCGGTCCAGAGCACAGATACGCAGTATTTT.